The present T cell receptor (beta chain) was sequenced within a study of blood T cell repertoires in COVID-19. Sequencing used immunoSEQ multiplex PCR; TCRdb keeps in-frame clones, though not all of them. The repertoire holds some 97,000 clones, with over 80% as singletons. The specimen sequenced was peripheral blood. This receptor was taken from a man between 45 and 60 years old with active or convalescent COVID-19.

CDR3 DNA: TGTGCCAGCAGCTTATGGGCAGGGAACACTGAAGCTTTCTTT. Its translation is CASSLWAGNTEAFF. The V call is TRBV11-3, the J call TRBJ1-1; no clear D gene. The CDR3 length is 14 residues. Germline V CDR1 and CDR2: SGHNT, YENEEA. Trimming pared 2 bases from V and 1 base from J, leaving 8 bases between.